This T cell receptor beta chain was recorded in a study of blood T cell repertoires in COVID-19. Background on the study: Acute and convalescent COVID-19 samples came from the United States, Italy and Spain. T cells, B-cell-depleted T cells, or PBMCs provided the cDNA or gDNA that served as material.

With 7 bases removed from V and 2 bases from J, the gap between germline ends came to 6 bases. CDR1 is SGHRS and CDR2 is YFSETQ in the germline V gene. This CDR3 is built from 11 residues. Under the authors' procedure: Amplification of reference gene primers provided the estimated nucleated cell counts. The repertoire was sequenced with immunoSEQ multiplex PCR; TCRdb's copy has only in-frame clones and lacks some. D and trimming were read from the DNA, whereas the V and J calls and clone size are those reported in that table. The sample has just under 90,000 clones, less than 80% seen once. Sequencing input: peripheral blood. The V and J genes are TRBV5-1 and TRBJ1-2; D is uncertain. This receptor was taken from a woman at least 80 years old with acute or convalescent COVID-19. CDR3 DNA: TGCGCCAGCCGTGAGAACTATGGCTACACCTTC. This sequence encodes CASRENYGYTF.